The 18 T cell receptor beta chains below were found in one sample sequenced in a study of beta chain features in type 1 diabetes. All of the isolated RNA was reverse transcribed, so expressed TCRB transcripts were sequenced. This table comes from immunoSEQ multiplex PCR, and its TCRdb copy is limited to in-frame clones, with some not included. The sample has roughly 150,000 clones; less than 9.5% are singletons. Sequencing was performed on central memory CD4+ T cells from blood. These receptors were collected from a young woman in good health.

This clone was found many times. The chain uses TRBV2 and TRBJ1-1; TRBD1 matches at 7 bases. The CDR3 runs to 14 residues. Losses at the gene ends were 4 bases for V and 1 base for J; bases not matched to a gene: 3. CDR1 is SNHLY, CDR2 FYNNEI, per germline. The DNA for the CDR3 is TGTGCCAGCAGTGGGGGACAGAGGAACACTGAAGCTTTCTTT. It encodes CASSGGQRNTEAFF.

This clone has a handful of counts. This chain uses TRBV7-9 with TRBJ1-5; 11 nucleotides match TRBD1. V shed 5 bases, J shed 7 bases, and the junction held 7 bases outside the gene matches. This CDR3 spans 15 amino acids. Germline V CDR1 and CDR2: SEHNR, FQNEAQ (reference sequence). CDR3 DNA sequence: TGTGCCAGCAGCGCGGGACAGGGGGGAAGGCAGCCCCAGCATTTT. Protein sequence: CASSAGQGGRQPQHF.

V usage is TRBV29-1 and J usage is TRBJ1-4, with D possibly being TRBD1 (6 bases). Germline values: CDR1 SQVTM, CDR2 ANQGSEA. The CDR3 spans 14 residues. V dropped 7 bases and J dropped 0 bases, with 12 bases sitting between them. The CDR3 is CSARQVATNEKLFF. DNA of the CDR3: TGCAGCGCCCGACAGGTCGCAACTAATGAAAAACTGTTTTTT. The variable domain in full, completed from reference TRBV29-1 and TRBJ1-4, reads SAVISQKPSRDICQRGTSLTIQCQVDSQVTMMFWYRQQPGQSLTLIATANQGSEATYESGFVIDKFPISRPNLTFSTLTVSNMSPEDSSIYLCSARQVATNEKLFFGSGTQLSVL.

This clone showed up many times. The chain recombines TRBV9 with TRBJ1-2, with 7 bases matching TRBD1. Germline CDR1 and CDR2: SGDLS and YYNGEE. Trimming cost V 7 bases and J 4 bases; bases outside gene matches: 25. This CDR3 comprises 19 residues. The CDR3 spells CASSVSLRQGAPPSYGYTF. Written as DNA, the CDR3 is TGTGCCAGCTCAGTCTCCCTTCGACAGGGAGCCCCCCCAAGCTATGGCTACACCTTC.

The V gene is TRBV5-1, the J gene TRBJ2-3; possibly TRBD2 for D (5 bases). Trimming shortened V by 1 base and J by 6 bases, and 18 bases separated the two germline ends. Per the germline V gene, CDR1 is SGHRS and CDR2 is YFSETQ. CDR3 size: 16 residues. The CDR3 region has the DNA TGCGCCAGCAGCTTGAGTGCGAACGGGGTTCAGGATACGCAGTATTTT. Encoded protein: CASSLSANGVQDTQYF.

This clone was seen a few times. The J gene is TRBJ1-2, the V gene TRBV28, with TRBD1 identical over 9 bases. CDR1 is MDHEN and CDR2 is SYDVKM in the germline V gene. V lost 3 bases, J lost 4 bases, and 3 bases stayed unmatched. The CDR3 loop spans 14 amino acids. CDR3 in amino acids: CASSFGTGPYGYTF. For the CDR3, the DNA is TGTGCCAGCAGTTTCGGGACAGGGCCCTATGGCTACACCTTC.

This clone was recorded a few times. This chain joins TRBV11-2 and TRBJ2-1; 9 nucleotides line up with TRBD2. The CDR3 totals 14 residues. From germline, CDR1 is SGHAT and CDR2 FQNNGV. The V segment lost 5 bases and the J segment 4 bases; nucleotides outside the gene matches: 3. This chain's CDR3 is CASSMGLAYNEQFF. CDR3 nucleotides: TGTGCCAGCAGCATGGGACTAGCTTACAATGAGCAGTTCTTC.

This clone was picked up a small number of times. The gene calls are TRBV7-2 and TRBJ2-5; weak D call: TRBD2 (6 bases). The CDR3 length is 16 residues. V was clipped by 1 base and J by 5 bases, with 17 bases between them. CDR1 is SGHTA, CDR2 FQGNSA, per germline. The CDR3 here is CASSLVATSLMETQYF. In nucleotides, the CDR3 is TGTGCCAGCAGCTTAGTGGCGACTAGTCTTATGGAGACCCAGTACTTC.

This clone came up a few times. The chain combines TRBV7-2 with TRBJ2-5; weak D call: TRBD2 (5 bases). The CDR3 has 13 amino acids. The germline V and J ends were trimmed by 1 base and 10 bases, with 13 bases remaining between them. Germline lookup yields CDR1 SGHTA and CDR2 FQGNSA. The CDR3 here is CASSLDAHRDQYF. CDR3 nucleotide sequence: TGTGCCAGCAGCTTAGACGCACACCGGGACCAGTACTTC.

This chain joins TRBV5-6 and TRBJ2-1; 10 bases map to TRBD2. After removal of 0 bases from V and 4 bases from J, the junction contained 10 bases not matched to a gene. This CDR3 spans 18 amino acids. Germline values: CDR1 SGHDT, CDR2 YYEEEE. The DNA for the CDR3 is TGTGCCAGCAGCTTGGCGCGGCTAGCGGGAGTTGGTTACAATGAGCAGTTCTTC. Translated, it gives CASSLARLAGVGYNEQFF. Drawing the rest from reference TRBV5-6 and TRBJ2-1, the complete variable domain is DAGVTQSPTHLIKTRGQQVTLRCSPKSGHDTVSWYQQALGQGPQFIFQYYEEEERQRGNFPDRFSGHQFPNYSSELNVNALLLGDSALYLCASSLARLAGVGYNEQFFGPGTRLTVL.

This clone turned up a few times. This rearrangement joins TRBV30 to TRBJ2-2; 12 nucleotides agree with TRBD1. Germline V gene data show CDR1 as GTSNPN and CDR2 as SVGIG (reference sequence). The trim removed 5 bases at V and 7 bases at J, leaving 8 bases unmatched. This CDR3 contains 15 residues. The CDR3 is CAWVPGQGAIGELFF. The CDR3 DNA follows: TGTGCCTGGGTACCGGGACAGGGGGCGATCGGGGAGCTGTTTTTT.

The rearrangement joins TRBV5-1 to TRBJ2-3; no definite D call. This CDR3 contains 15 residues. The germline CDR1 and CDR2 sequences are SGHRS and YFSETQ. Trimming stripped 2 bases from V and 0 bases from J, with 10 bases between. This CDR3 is CASSFGIVSTDTQYF. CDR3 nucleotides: TGCGCCAGCAGCTTCGGTATCGTCAGCACAGATACGCAGTATTTT.

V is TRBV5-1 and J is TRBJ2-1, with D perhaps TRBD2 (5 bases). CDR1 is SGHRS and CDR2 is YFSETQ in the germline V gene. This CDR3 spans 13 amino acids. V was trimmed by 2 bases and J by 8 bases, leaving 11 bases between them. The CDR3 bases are TGCGCCAGCAGCTTAAGTAGCGAGGATGAGCAGTTCTTC. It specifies CASSLSSEDEQFF.

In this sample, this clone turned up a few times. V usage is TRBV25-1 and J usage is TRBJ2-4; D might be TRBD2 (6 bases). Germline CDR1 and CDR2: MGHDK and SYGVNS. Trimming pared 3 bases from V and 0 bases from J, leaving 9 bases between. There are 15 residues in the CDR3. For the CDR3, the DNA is TGTGCCAGCAGTGATGGGACTCAAGCCAAAAACATTCAGTACTTC. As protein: CASSDGTQAKNIQYF.

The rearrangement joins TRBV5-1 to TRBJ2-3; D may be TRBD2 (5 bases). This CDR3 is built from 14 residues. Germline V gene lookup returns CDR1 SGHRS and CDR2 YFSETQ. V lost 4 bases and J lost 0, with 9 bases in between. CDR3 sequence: CASSEGSSTDTQYF. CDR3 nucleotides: TGCGCCAGCAGCGAGGGATCTAGCACAGATACGCAGTATTTT.

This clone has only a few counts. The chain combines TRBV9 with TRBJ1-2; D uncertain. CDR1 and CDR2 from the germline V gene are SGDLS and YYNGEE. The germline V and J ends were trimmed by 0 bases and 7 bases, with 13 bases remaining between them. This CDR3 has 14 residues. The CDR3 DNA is TGTGCCAGCAGCGTAGTCCCACCTGCCGGTGGCTACACCTTC. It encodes CASSVVPPAGGYTF.

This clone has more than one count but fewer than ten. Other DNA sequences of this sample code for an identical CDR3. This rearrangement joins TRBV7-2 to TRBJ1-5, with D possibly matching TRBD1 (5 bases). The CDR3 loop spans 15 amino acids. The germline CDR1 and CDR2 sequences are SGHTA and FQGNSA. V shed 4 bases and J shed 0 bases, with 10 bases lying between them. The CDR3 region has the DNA TGTGCCAGCAGCTCGCAGGGATATAGCAATCAGCCCCAGCATTTT. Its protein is CASSSQGYSNQPQHF.

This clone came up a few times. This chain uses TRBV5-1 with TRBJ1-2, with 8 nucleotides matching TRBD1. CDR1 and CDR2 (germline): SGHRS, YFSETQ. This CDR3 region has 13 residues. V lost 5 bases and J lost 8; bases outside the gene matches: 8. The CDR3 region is CASRLDGQGGYTF. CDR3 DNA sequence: TGCGCCAGCAGACTGGATGGACAGGGCGGCTACACCTTC.